The 10 T cell receptor beta chains below come from one sample, sequenced in a study of tumor and adjacent non-tumor tissue in lung cancer. This sample's RNA came from whole unsorted tissue. Distant lung tissue was collected more than 3 cm away from the tumor edge. A modified ARM-PCR protocol with three rounds of nested PCR amplified TCRbeta. TCRdb re-called the multiplex PCR reads through MiXCR, storing one row per CDR3 protein. The table has 90,000 to 100,000 distinct CDR3 sequences, around three quarters seen once. Material: distant non-tumor lung tissue. The receptor set was obtained from a man in his sixties with small cell lung cancer.

This sequence joins TRBV11-3 and TRBJ1-5; no reliable D call. Germline values: CDR1 SGHNT, CDR2 YENEEA. Trimming left V 6 bases short and J 9 bases short, with 9 bases between. The CDR3 extends over 11 amino acids. CDR3 DNA: TGTGCCAGCAGTACTCATCGGCCCCAGCATTTT. It encodes CASSTHRPQHF. The variable domain in full, completed from reference TRBV11-3 and TRBJ1-5, reads EAGVVQSPRYKIIEKKQPVAFWCNPISGHNTLYWYLQNLGQGPELLIRYENEEAVDDSQLPKDRFSAERLKGVDSTLKIQPAELGDSAVYLCASSTHRPQHFGDGTRLSIL.

The J gene is TRBJ1-1, the V gene TRBV20-1; D remains ambiguous. This CDR3 is 14 amino acids long. The V gene's germline CDR1 is DFQATT and CDR2 SNEGSKA (reference sequence). Trimming took off 0 bases at V and 4 bases at J, with 12 bases between the two ends. CDR3 in amino acids: CSARDTGRGTEAFF. The CDR3 bases are TGCAGTGCTAGAGATACCGGCCGAGGCACTGAAGCTTTCTTT.

The J gene is TRBJ1-1, the V gene TRBV5-6; D may be TRBD1 (5 bases). Germline V lookup: CDR1 SGHDT, CDR2 YYEEEE. This CDR3 contains 16 residues. CDR3 bases: TGTGCTATCAGCTTGGCCTCCGCGACAGCGAACACTGAAGCTTTCTTT. This sequence encodes CAISLASATANTEAFF. The variable domain in full, with the rest retrieved from reference TRBV5-6 and TRBJ1-1, is DAGVTQSPTHLIKTRGQQVTLRCSPKSGHDTVSWYQQALGQGPQFIFQYYEEEERQRGNFPDRFSGHQFPNYSSELNVNALLLGDSALYLCAISLASATANTEAFFGQGTRLTVV.

V gene TRBV5-1 combines with J gene TRBJ1-3; D is ambiguous. The CDR3 loop spans 18 amino acids. V lost 5 bases and J lost 10, with 31 bases in between. CDR1 and CDR2 (germline): SGHRS, YFSETQ. CDR3: CASRPTSPRGYEPVTIYF. CDR3 in DNA: TGCGCCAGCAGACCGACCAGTCCCCGTGGTTATGAACCCGTGACCATATATTTT.

About this clonotype: The junction departs from the called germline gene at one end, perhaps through a read error. The chain joins TRBV4-1 to TRBJ1-2, with 8 bases identical to TRBD1. Germline V gene sequence: CDR1 MGHRA, CDR2 YSYEKL. This CDR3 comprises 16 residues. DNA for the CDR3: TGCGTCAGCAGCCAAGTACCATCAGGGGGCAGGAATGGCTACACCTTC. This translates into CVSSQVPSGGRNGYTF.

About this clonotype itself: Sequence at one end of the junction differs from germline and may be a read error. CDR3 sequence (DNA): TGTGCCAGCAGTCCGACCCCGGACAGCTGGGGCTACGAACAGTACTTC. Protein product: CASSPTPDSWGYEQYF. The chain uses TRBV28 and TRBJ2-7, with D possibly matching TRBD1 (6 bases). Germline lookup yields CDR1 MDHEN and CDR2 SYDVKM. This CDR3 has 16 residues.

For this clonotype: At one boundary the junction diverges from the germline segment, which might be a read error. The V gene is TRBV29-1, the J gene TRBJ1-1; D possibly corresponds to TRBD1 (6 bases). The CDR3 extends over 12 amino acids. The germline gives CDR1 SQVTM, CDR2 ANQGSEA. Here the CDR3 reads CCVRRGAPEAFF. CDR3 in DNA: TGCTGCGTGAGGAGGGGGGCCCCTGAAGCTTTCTTT. Using reference TRBV29-1 and TRBJ1-1 for the parts outside the CDR3, the full variable domain is SAVISQKPSRDICQRGTSLTIQCQVDSQVTMMFWYRQQPGQSLTLIATANQGSEATYESGFVIDKFPISRPNLTFSTLTVSNMSPEDSSIYLCCVRRGAPEAFFGQGTRLTVV.

With regard to this clonotype: Mismatch with germline at one junction end may stem from a read error. The V gene is TRBV11-2, the J gene TRBJ2-1; TRBD1 is a possible D gene (5 bases). The CDR3 runs to 17 residues. CDR1 is SGHAT and CDR2 is FQNNGV in the germline V gene. Written as DNA, the CDR3 is TGTGCCAACAGTTTAGTGACAGCCCAGGGCTCCTACAATGTGCAGTTCTTC. Its translation: CANSLVTAQGSYNVQFF.

Concerning this clonotype: The CDR3 ends on some other residue instead of the conserved phenylalanine or tryptophan, so this is likely a read error. This rearrangement joins TRBV30 to TRBJ1-6; no clear D. In germline, CDR1 is GTSNPN, CDR2 SVGIG (reference sequence). CDR3 length: 11 amino acids. CDR3 protein: CARSENSPLHY. CDR3 nucleotide sequence: TGTGCCCGGAGTGAGAATTCACCCCTCCACTAT.

Regarding this clonotype: The junction and the germline gene differ at one end; a read error may be behind it. The chain uses TRBV6-5 and TRBJ1-4; a weak D match, TRBD1 (6 bases). Germline CDR1 and CDR2: MNHEY and SVGAGI. There are 15 residues in the CDR3. CDR3: CTSSPARGWDEKLFF. The CDR3 coding sequence is TGTACCAGCAGCCCCGCCAGGGGTTGGGATGAAAAACTGTTTTTT.